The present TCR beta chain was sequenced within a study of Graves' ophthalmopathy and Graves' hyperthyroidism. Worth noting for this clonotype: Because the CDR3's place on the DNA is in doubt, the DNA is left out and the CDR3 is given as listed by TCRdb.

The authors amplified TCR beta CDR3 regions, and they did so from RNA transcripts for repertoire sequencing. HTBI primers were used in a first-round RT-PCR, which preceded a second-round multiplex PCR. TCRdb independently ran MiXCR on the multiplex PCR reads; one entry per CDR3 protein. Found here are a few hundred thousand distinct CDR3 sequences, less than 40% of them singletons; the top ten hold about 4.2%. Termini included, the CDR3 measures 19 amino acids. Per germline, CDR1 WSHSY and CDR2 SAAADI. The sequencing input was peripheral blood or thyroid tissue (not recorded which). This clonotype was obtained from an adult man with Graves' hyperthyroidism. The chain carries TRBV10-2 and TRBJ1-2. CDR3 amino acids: CASSEGLAATDTQYFGYTF.